The clone carrying this T cell receptor beta chain was picked up many times. The CDR3 sequence is 16 residues long. Looked up from germline, CDR1 is SGHTA and CDR2 is FQGNSA. Trimming at V came to 1 base and at J to 9 bases, leaving 12 bases not matched to a gene. This entry belongs to a study of T cells in Graves' hyperthyroidism and ophthalmopathy. On the study more broadly: Prior to any treatment, at the point of initial diagnosis, peripheral blood was collected.

Amplified regions were TCR beta CDR3 sequences from RNA transcripts. HTBI primers were employed in a first-round RT-PCR of the TCR CDR3. In TCRdb, the multiplex PCR reads were re-called with MiXCR into one record per CDR3 protein. In the table there are around 200,000 distinct CDR3 sequences, over 15% of which are singletons. The origin of this receptor is a woman in her forties or fifties with Graves' hyperthyroidism. This chain uses TRBV7-2 with TRBJ2-5, with TRBD2 matching over 9 bases. Sequencing used blood. CDR3 loop: CASSLDGSGGRKAQYF. CDR3 in DNA: TGTGCCAGCAGCTTAGATGGTAGCGGGGGTCGAAAGGCCCAGTACTTC.